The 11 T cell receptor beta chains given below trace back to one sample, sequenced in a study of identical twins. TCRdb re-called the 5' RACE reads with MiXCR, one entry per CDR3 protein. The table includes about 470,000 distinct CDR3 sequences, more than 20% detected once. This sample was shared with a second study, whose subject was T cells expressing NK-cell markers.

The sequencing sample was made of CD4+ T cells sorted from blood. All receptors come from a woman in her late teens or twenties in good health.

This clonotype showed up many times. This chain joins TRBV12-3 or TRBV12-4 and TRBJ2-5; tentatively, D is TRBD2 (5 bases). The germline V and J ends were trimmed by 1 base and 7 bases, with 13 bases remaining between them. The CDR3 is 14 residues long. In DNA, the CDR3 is TGTGCCAGCAGTTTAGGAGGGTTAGGCGTGACCCAGTACTTC. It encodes CASSLGGLGVTQYF.

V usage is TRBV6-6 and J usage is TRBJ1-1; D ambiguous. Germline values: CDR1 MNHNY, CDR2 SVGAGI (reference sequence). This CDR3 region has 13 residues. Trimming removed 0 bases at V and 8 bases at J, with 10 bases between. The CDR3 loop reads CASSYSGAGEAFF. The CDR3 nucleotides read TGTGCCAGCAGTTACTCGGGCGCTGGAGAAGCTTTCTTT.

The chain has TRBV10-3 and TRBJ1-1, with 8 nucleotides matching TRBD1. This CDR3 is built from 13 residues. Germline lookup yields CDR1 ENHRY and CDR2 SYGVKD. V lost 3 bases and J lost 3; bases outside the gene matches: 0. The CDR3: CAISEQGDTEAFF. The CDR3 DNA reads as TGTGCCATCAGTGAACAGGGGGACACTGAAGCTTTCTTT.

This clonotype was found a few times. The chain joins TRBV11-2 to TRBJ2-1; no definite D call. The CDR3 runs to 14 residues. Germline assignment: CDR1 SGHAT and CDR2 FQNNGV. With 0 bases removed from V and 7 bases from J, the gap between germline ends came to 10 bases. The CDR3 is CASSLDGPRNEQFF. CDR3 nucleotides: TGTGCCAGCAGCTTAGATGGGCCTAGGAATGAGCAGTTCTTC.

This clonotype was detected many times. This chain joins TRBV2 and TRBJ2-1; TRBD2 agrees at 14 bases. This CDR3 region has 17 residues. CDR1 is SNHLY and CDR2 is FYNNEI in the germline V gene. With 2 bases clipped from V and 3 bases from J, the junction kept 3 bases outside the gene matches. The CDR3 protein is CASSERGLAGVYNEQFF. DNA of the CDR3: TGTGCCAGCAGTGAAAGGGGACTAGCGGGGGTCTACAATGAGCAGTTCTTC.

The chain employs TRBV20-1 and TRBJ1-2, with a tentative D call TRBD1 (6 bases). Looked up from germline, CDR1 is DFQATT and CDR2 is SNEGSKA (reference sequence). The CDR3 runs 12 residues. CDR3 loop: CSAAIAGVGYTF. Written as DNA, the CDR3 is TGCAGCGCTGCGATCGCAGGGGTTGGCTACACCTTC.

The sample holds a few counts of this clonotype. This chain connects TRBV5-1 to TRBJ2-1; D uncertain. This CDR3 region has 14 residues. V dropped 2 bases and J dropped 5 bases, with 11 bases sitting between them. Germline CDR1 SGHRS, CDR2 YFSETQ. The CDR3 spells CASSLGQANNEQFF. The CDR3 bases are TGCGCCAGCAGCTTAGGTCAGGCCAACAATGAGCAGTTCTTC.

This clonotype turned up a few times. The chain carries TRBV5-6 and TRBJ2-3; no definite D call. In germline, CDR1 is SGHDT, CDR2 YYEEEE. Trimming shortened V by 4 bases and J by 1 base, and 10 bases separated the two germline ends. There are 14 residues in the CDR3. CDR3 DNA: TGTGCCAGCAGCGCCCGCAGCCGCACAGATACGCAGTATTTT. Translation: CASSARSRTDTQYF.

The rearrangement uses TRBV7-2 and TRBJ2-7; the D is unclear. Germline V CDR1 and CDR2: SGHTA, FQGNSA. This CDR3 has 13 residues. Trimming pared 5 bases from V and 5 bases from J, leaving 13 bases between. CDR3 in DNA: TGTGCCAGCAGCCCGACTGCTTGGAACGAGCAGTACTTC. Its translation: CASSPTAWNEQYF.

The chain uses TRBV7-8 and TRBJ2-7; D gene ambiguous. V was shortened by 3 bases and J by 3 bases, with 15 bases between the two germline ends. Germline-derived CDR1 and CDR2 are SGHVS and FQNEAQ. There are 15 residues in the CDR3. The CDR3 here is CASSLSPSGNYEQYF. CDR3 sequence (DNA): TGTGCCAGCAGCTTGAGCCCAAGTGGCAACTACGAGCAGTACTTC.

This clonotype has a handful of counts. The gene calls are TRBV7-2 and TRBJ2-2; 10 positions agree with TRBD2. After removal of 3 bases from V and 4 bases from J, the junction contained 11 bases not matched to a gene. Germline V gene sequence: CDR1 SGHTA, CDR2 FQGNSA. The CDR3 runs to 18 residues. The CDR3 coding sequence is TGTGCCAGCAGCTTGCGGACCCCACTAGCGGGGTTCACCGGGGAGCTGTTTTTT. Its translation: CASSLRTPLAGFTGELFF.